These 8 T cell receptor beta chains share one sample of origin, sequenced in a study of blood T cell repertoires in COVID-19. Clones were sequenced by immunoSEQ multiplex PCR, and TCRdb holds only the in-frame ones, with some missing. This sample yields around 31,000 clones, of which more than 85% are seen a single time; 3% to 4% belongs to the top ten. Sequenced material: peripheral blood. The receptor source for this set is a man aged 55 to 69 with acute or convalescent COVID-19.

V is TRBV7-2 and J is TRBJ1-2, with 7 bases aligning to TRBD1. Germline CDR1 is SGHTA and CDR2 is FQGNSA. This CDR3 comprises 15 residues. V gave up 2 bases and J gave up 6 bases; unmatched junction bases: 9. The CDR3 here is CASSLTPGQSHGYTF. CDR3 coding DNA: TGTGCCAGCAGCTTAACACCGGGACAGTCACATGGCTACACCTTC.

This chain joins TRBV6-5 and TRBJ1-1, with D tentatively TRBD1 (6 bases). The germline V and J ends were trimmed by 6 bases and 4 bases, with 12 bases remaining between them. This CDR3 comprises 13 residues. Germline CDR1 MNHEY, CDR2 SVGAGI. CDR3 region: CASRLQGSTEAFF. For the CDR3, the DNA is TGTGCCAGCAGACTGCAGGGGAGCACTGAAGCTTTCTTT.

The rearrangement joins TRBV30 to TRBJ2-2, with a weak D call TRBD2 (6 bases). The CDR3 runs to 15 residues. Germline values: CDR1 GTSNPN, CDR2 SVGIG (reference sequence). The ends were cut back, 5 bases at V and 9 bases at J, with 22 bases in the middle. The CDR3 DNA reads TGTGCCTGGCAACTAGGACTATCCGGAAGGAGGGAGCTGTTTTTT. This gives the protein CAWQLGLSGRRELFF.

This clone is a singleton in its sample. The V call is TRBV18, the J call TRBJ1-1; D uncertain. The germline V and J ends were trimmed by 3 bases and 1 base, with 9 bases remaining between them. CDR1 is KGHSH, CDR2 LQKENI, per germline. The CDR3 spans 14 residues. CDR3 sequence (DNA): TGTGCCAGCTCACCGGTCAGATCGAACACTGAAGCTTTCTTT. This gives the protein CASSPVRSNTEAFF.

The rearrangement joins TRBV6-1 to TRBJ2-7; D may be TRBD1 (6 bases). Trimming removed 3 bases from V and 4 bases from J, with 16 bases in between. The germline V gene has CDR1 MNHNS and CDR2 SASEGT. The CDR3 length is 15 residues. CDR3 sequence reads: CASSELWDITYEQYF. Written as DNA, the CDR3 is TGTGCCAGCAGTGAGCTCTGGGACATTACTTACGAGCAGTACTTC.

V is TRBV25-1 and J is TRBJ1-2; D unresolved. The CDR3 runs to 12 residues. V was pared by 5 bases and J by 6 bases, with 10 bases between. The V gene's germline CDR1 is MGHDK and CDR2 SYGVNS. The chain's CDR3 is CASSSFPDGYTF. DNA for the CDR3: TGTGCCAGCAGTTCCTTTCCAGATGGCTACACCTTC.

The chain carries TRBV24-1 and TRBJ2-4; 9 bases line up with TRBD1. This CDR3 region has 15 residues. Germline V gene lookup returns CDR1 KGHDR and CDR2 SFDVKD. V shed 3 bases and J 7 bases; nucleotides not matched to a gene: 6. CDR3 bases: TGTGCCACCAGTGATCCACAGGGGGCGAGTAACATTCAGTACTTC. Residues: CATSDPQGASNIQYF.

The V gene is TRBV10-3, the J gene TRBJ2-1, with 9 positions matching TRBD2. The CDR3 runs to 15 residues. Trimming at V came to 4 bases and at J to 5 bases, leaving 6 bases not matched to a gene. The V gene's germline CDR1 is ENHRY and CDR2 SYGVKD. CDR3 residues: CAISGRREGHNEQFF. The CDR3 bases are TGTGCCATCAGTGGAAGGCGGGAGGGCCACAATGAGCAGTTCTTC.